The sequence of this TCR beta chain was determined in a study of T cell responses to AZD1222 COVID-19 vaccine. Notes on the study in general: The study identified only five or six AZD1222 recipients as seropositive at baseline. A mostly white British donor set with more females was recruited, and clonal diversity was possibly underestimated. There were vaccine-associated CD4 TCRs across spike, dominant at 160-218 and 743-854.

Here immunoSEQ multiplex PCR was the method, and the copy in TCRdb shows in-frame clones only, minus some. The sample lists over 70,000 clones; approximately 89% were seen once. Remarks on this clone: Its target is not known.

Germline CDR1 and CDR2: SEHNR and FQNEAQ (reference sequence). The CDR3 runs to 15 residues. The germline V and J ends were trimmed by 5 bases and 4 bases, with 14 bases remaining between them. Some second doses came at about 4 weeks and others at about 12 weeks; these were pooled. The sequences come from peripheral blood, collected 28 days after the second AZD1222 dose. The sequence was collected from an adult who received the AZD1222 COVID-19 vaccine. The V gene is TRBV7-9, the J gene TRBJ2-2; either TRBD1 or TRBD2 may fit D (6 bases each). CDR3 loop: CASSPLGGSTGELFF. The CDR3 coding sequence is TGTGCCAGCAGCCCGCTAGGGGGGAGCACCGGGGAGCTGTTTTTT. The whole variable domain, remainder taken from reference TRBV7-9 and TRBJ2-2, is DTGVSQNPRHKITKRGQNVTFRCDPISEHNRLYWYRQTLGQGPEFLTYFQNEAQLEKSRLLSDRFSAERPKGSFSTLEIQRTEQGDSAMYLCASSPLGGSTGELFFGEGSRLTVL.